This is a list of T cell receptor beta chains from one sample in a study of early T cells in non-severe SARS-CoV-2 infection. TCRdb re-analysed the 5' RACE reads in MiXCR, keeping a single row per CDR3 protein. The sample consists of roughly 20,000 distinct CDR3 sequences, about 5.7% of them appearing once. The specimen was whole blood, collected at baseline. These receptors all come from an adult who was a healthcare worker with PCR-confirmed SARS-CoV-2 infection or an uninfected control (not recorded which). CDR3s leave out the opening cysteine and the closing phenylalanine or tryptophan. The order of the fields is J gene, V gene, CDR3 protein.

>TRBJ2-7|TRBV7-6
ASSSQVGYEQY
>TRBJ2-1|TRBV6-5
ASSRSRRSSYNEQF
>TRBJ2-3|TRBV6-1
ASKQEPDTQY
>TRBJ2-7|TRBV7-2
ASSFGQLYEQY
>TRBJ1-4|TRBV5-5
ASSPTRSNEKLF
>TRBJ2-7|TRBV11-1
ASSIRQGWEQY
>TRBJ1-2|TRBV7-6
ASSPTGNYGYT
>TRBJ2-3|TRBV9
ASRESSGVSDTQY
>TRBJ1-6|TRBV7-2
ASSLGTGYNSPLH
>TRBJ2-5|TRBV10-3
AISDGTDRETQY
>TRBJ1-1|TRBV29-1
SAAPRSSEAF
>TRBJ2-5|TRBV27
ASSSSGLPEY
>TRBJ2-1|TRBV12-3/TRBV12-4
ASRQASGENSYNEQF
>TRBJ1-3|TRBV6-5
ASSYTGNSGNTIY
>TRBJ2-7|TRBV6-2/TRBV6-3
ASSWGSTGILSYEQY
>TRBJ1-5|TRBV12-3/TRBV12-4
ASRQWTGGNQPQH
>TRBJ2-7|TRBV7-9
ASTSWTSQSYEQY
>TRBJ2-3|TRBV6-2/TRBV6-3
ASSETNTDTQY
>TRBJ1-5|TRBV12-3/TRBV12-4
ASSFGQNQPQH
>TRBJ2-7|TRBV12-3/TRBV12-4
ASRPTGINEQY
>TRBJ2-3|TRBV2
ASGRDRGAY
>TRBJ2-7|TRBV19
ASSISQSYEQY
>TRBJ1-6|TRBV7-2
ASSLEGRGSYNSPLH
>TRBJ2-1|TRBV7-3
ASSLGSRPTNEQF
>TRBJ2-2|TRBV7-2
ASSQQGTGELF
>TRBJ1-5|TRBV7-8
ASSYSITDQPQH
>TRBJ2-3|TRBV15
ATSRDRGSWNTDTQY
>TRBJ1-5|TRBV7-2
ASTNSGDQPQH
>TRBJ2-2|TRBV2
ASSRQGSGELF
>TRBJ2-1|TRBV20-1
SARDGGVLPSEQF
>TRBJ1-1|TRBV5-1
ASSVDGWNTEAF
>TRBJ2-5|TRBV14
ASSQDLAGRAQY
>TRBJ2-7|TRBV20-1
SASGITGSEQY
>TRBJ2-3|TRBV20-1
SARAPSRTYR
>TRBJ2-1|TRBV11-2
ASSAQRGGIEQF
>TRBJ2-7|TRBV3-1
ASSQPGLLNYEQY
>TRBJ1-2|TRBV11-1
ASSTSSGLFYGYT
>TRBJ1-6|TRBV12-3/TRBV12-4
ATRQGNNSPLH
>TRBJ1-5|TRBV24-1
ATSDPQGAFNQPQH
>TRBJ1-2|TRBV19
ASSEQGSSGGYT
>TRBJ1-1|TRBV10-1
ASSRDPWGGHPILNTEAF
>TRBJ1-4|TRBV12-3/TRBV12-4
ASSFKGLLF
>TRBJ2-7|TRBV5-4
ASSSSNEQY
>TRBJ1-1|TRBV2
ASRERAGWFGSEAF
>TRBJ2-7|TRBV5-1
ASSSGEGLAGGPSYEQY
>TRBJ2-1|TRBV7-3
ASSSGGPVLNEQF
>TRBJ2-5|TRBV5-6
ASSPSHQETQY
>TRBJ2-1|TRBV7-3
ASSSGASWEQF
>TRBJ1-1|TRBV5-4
ASSLAGRPGNTEAF
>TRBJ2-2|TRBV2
ASSGDHTGELF
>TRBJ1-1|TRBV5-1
ASNRDHDTEAF
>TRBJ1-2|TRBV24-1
ATSDFSDYGYT
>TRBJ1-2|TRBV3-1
ASSQEQQGHYGYT
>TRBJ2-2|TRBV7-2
ASSQTVAGTVPSGELF
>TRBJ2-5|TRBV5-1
ASSFQGREETQY
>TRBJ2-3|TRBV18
ASSRISGADTQY
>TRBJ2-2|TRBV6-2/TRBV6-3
ASSFRTGSTGELF